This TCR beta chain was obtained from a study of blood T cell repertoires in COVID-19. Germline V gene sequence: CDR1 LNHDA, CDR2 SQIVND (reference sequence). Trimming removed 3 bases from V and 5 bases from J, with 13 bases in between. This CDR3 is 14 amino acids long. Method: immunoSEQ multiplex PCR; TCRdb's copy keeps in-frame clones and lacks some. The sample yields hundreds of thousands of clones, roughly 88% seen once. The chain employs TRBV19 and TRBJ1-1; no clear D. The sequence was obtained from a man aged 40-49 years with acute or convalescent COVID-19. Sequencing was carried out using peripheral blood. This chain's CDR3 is CASSIGGSETEAFF. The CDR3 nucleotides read TGTGCCAGTAGTATTGGCGGGTCGGAGACTGAAGCTTTCTTT.